The rows below give T cell receptor beta chains drawn from one sample of a study of cytomegalovirus exposure and HLA in healthy donors. The method was immunoSEQ multiplex PCR; TCRdb's version includes in-frame clones alone and lacks a portion of them. The sample shows approximately 100,000 clones, roughly 82% of them seen only once. The sequencing sample was made of PBMCs. The receptor set was obtained from a man between 45 and 60 years old in good health and CMV-seronegative. Each CDR3 is given with its conserved first and last residue. The order of the fields is clone size, D gene, J gene, V gene, CDR3 protein, CDR3 DNA. D genes are given only for firm matches. Clone size is stated in some rows and not others, as once, few, many or a class when expanded.

size: .; D: .; J: TRBJ2-7; V: TRBV30; CDR3: CAWSVPGKSYEQYF; DNA: TGTGCCTGGAGTGTACCGGGGAAGAGCTACGAGCAGTACTTC
size: .; D: .; J: TRBJ1-6; V: TRBV15; CDR3: CATSGVLSGSPLHF; DNA: TGTGCCACCAGCGGAGTTCTAAGTGGTTCACCCCTCCACTTT
size: .; D: TRBD1; J: TRBJ2-2; V: TRBV28; CDR3: CASTQQGTGELFF; DNA: TGTGCCAGCACCCAACAGGGGACCGGGGAGCTGTTTTTT
size: .; D: .; J: TRBJ2-3; V: TRBV5-4; CDR3: CASSGGRTPFTDTQYF; DNA: TGTGCCAGCAGCGGGGGCCGGACTCCGTTCACAGATACGCAGTATTTT
size: .; D: .; J: TRBJ2-1; V: TRBV7-3; CDR3: CASSPVARHNEQFF; DNA: TGTGCCAGCAGCCCAGTAGCACGTCACAATGAGCAGTTCTTC
size: .; D: .; J: TRBJ2-7; V: TRBV28; CDR3: CASRGFPYEQYF; DNA: TGTGCCAGCAGGGGCTTCCCCTACGAGCAGTACTTC
size: .; D: TRBD1; J: TRBJ2-7; V: TRBV9; CDR3: CASSALPGQSHEQYF; DNA: TGTGCCAGCAGCGCGTTGCCGGGACAGTCCCACGAGCAGTACTTC
size: .; D: .; J: TRBJ2-3; V: TRBV2; CDR3: CASSDTIDTQYF; DNA: TGTGCCAGCAGTGATACAATAGATACGCAGTATTTT
size: once; D: TRBD1; J: TRBJ1-5; V: TRBV18; CDR3: CASSPNTGVGQPQHF; DNA: TGTGCCAGCTCACCTAACACAGGGGTAGGCCAGCCCCAGCATTTT
size: .; D: TRBD2; J: TRBJ2-1; V: TRBV9; CDR3: CASSVASGTYNEQFF; DNA: TGTGCCAGCAGCGTAGCCAGCGGGACCTACAATGAGCAGTTCTTC
size: few; D: .; J: TRBJ2-1; V: TRBV27; CDR3: CASQRGGYNEQFF; DNA: TGTGCCAGCCAAAGGGGGGGCTACAATGAGCAGTTCTTC
size: .; D: TRBD2; J: TRBJ2-5; V: TRBV9; CDR3: CASSVGAGGGETQYF; DNA: TGTGCCAGCAGCGTAGGAGCGGGGGGCGGAGAGACCCAGTACTTC
size: .; D: .; J: TRBJ2-5; V: TRBV7-9; CDR3: CASSLPGIGETQYF; DNA: TGTGCCAGCAGCTTACCGGGGATTGGGGAGACCCAGTACTTC
size: .; D: TRBD2; J: TRBJ2-1; V: TRBV6-1; CDR3: CASSEGSGREYEQFF; DNA: TGTGCCAGCAGTGAAGGTAGCGGGAGGGAATATGAGCAGTTCTTC
size: .; D: .; J: TRBJ2-7; V: TRBV21-1; CDR3: CASSELGTGVPYEQYF; DNA: TGTGCCAGCAGCGAACTCGGGACAGGGGTCCCCTACGAGCAGTACTTC
size: .; D: TRBD1; J: TRBJ2-2; V: TRBV5-1; CDR3: CASSPGQASTGELFF; DNA: TGCGCCAGCAGCCCGGGACAGGCGAGCACCGGGGAGCTGTTTTTT
size: .; D: TRBD1; J: TRBJ1-2; V: TRBV11-2; CDR3: CASSLEQGTDSNFF; DNA: TGTGCCAGCAGCTTAGAACAGGGGACAGATTCAAATTTCTTC
size: .; D: TRBD1; J: TRBJ1-6; V: TRBV6-5; CDR3: CASSIDRGYNSPLHF; DNA: TGTGCCAGCAGTATCGACAGGGGCTATAATTCACCCCTCCACTTT
size: .; D: .; J: TRBJ2-7; V: TRBV27; CDR3: CASSLDSSYEQYF; DNA: TGTGCCAGCAGTCTAGATAGCTCCTACGAGCAGTACTTC
size: few; D: .; J: TRBJ2-2; V: TRBV9; CDR3: CASSATLATGELFF; DNA: TGTGCCAGCAGCGCCACACTAGCAACCGGGGAGCTGTTTTTT
size: .; D: TRBD2; J: TRBJ2-1; V: TRBV28; CDR3: CASSLWVAGARNEQFF; DNA: TGTGCCAGCAGTTTATGGGTAGCGGGAGCCCGCAATGAGCAGTTCTTC
size: .; D: TRBD1; J: TRBJ1-1; V: TRBV7-8; CDR3: CASSLGQGDTEAFF; DNA: TGTGCCAGCAGCCTGGGACAGGGCGACACTGAAGCTTTCTTT
size: .; D: .; J: TRBJ2-5; V: TRBV19; CDR3: CASSPSNRQETQYF; DNA: TGTGCCAGTAGCCCCAGTAACAGGCAAGAGACCCAGTACTTC
size: .; D: .; J: TRBJ2-7; V: TRBV5-1; CDR3: CASSLASPGVKGEQYF; DNA: TGCGCCAGCAGCTTGGCTAGTCCGGGAGTGAAAGGCGAGCAGTACTTC
size: .; D: TRBD1; J: TRBJ2-4; V: TRBV28; CDR3: CASRGPGGKNIQYF; DNA: TGTGCCAGCAGGGGTCCAGGGGGAAAAAACATTCAGTACTTC
size: few; D: TRBD1; J: TRBJ2-7; V: TRBV25-1; CDR3: CASTGDRGVYEQYF; DNA: TGTGCCAGCACAGGGGACAGGGGAGTCTACGAGCAGTACTTC
size: .; D: .; J: TRBJ2-3; V: TRBV7-3; CDR3: CASSLRPGTLGIRDTDTQYF; DNA: TGTGCCAGCAGCTTACGCCCGGGCACCCTGGGAATCCGGGACACAGATACGCAGTATTTT
size: few; D: .; J: TRBJ2-3; V: TRBV7-6; CDR3: CASSLLSLVRIRTSTDTQYF; DNA: TGTGCCAGCAGCTTGCTTTCACTAGTGAGGATTCGGACTAGCACAGATACGCAGTATTTT
size: .; D: .; J: TRBJ2-1; V: TRBV19; CDR3: CASSNTGWGNEQFF; DNA: TGTGCCAGTAGTAATACAGGTTGGGGCAATGAGCAGTTCTTC
size: few; D: TRBD1; J: TRBJ2-1; V: TRBV15; CDR3: CATRKPTGGRNEQFF; DNA: TGTGCCACCCGCAAGCCTACAGGGGGTCGGAATGAGCAGTTCTTC
size: .; D: .; J: TRBJ1-3; V: TRBV6-1; CDR3: CATQGLSGNTIYF; DNA: TGTGCCACTCAGGGGCTCTCTGGAAACACCATATATTTT
size: .; D: .; J: TRBJ2-5; V: TRBV5-1; CDR3: CASSLGGGLDFEYF; DNA: TGCGCCAGCAGCCTGGGGGGGGGCCTCGATTTTGAGTACTTC
size: .; D: .; J: TRBJ1-6; V: TRBV6-1; CDR3: CASSLTGPLHF; DNA: TGTGCCAGCAGTCTGACCGGGCCCCTCCACTTT
size: .; D: .; J: TRBJ2-3; V: TRBV11-2; CDR3: CASSPVDTQYF; DNA: TGTGCCAGCAGCCCAGTGGATACGCAGTATTTT
size: .; D: TRBD1; J: TRBJ2-4; V: TRBV19; CDR3: CATAEQGLAKNIQYF; DNA: TGTGCCACGGCTGAACAGGGGTTAGCCAAAAACATTCAGTACTTC
size: .; D: TRBD1; J: TRBJ2-5; V: TRBV2; CDR3: CASRGTGYQETQYF; DNA: TGTGCCAGCCGCGGGACAGGTTACCAAGAGACCCAGTACTTC
size: .; D: TRBD1; J: TRBJ1-4; V: TRBV7-8; CDR3: CASSPNRGRSEKLFF; DNA: TGTGCCAGCAGCCCAAACAGGGGGCGAAGCGAAAAACTGTTTTTT
size: .; D: TRBD2; J: TRBJ2-7; V: TRBV6-1; CDR3: CASNPSGLYYEQYF; DNA: TGTGCCAGCAACCCCTCGGGACTATACTACGAGCAGTACTTC
size: .; D: .; J: TRBJ2-2; V: TRBV7-9; CDR3: CSSSRLDTSAPGELFF; DNA: TGTTCCAGCAGCCGACTGGACACCTCAGCACCCGGGGAGCTGTTTTTT
size: once; D: .; J: TRBJ1-4; V: TRBV14; CDR3: CASSQADRPTNEKLFF; DNA: TGTGCCAGCAGCCAAGCCGACAGGCCAACTAATGAAAAACTGTTTTTT
size: .; D: .; J: TRBJ2-5; V: TRBV2; CDR3: CASRAPSEETQYF; DNA: TGTGCCAGCAGGGCTCCATCTGAAGAGACCCAGTACTTC
size: .; D: .; J: TRBJ2-7; V: TRBV14; CDR3: CASSQEAPSDGVDEQYF; DNA: TGTGCCAGCAGCCAAGAAGCTCCTAGCGACGGAGTTGACGAGCAGTACTTC
size: .; D: .; J: TRBJ1-1; V: TRBV28; CDR3: CASTYLGGGNTEAFF; DNA: TGTGCCAGCACCTACCTCGGGGGTGGGAACACTGAAGCTTTCTTT
size: once; D: TRBD1; J: TRBJ1-4; V: TRBV7-2; CDR3: CASSRPGQGREKLFF; DNA: TGTGCCAGCAGCCGACCGGGACAGGGCAGGGAAAAACTGTTTTTT
size: few; D: .; J: TRBJ2-6; V: TRBV5-1; CDR3: CASSRPEGAGANVLTF; DNA: TGCGCCAGCAGCCGACCTGAGGGGGCTGGGGCCAACGTCCTGACTTTC
size: .; D: .; J: TRBJ2-3; V: TRBV4-2; CDR3: CASSQEGELSTDTQYF; DNA: TGTGCCAGCAGCCAAGAAGGGGAACTTAGCACAGATACGCAGTATTTT
size: .; D: TRBD1; J: TRBJ1-5; V: TRBV28; CDR3: CASRTTGEVQPQHF; DNA: TGTGCCAGCAGGACTACAGGGGAGGTTCAGCCCCAGCATTTT
size: .; D: TRBD1; J: TRBJ2-5; V: TRBV7-6; CDR3: CASSTGTGGSETQYF; DNA: TGTGCCAGCAGCACCGGGACAGGGGGCTCAGAGACCCAGTACTTC
size: .; D: TRBD1; J: TRBJ2-1; V: TRBV9; CDR3: CASSQQGQGNEQFF; DNA: TGTGCCAGCAGCCAACAGGGACAGGGTAATGAGCAGTTCTTC
size: .; D: .; J: TRBJ1-2; V: TRBV6-4; CDR3: CASSDTTTGFYGYTF; DNA: TGTGCCAGCAGTGACACAACGACAGGCTTCTATGGCTACACCTTC
size: .; D: TRBD2; J: TRBJ2-7; V: TRBV5-1; CDR3: CASSLNPGLAVESSYEQYF; DNA: TGCGCCAGCAGCTTGAACCCGGGACTAGCGGTCGAGAGCTCCTACGAGCAGTACTTC
size: .; D: .; J: TRBJ1-4; V: TRBV15; CDR3: CATSRVRGGTNEKLFF; DNA: TGTGCCACCAGCAGAGTGCGGGGGGGGACTAATGAAAAACTGTTTTTT
size: .; D: TRBD1; J: TRBJ2-3; V: TRBV5-1; CDR3: CASSPTGTGALDTQYF; DNA: TGCGCCAGCAGCCCCACGGGGACAGGGGCTTTAGATACGCAGTATTTT